This T cell receptor beta chain stems from a study of blood T cells in healthy people across ages. Study findings and constraints: Estimated diversity, derived from one million T cells, was regarded as an underestimate.

Germline CDR1 reads SGDLS; CDR2 reads YYNGEE. J gave up 5 bases and V 0 bases, and 1 base lay outside the gene matches. The CDR3 has 15 amino acids. This clonotype occurred a few times. Antigen specificity is unknown. The people who gave samples were healthy Caucasians from Russia, aged roughly 6 to 100. Each donor's blood draw was 7.5 to 10 milliliters of peripheral blood. A second PCR of about 7 to 12 cycles used a sample-barcoded 5' primer and a J-beta primer mix. The template-switch adaptor was a 5' adaptor with 12 random nucleotides. It tagged each cDNA molecule. One entry per CDR3 protein, called by TCRdb with MiXCR from the 5' RACE reads. Of 550,000 to 750,000 distinct CDR3 sequences listed, approximately 21% are singletons.

Sequenced: blood. The chain carries TRBV9 and TRBJ2-1; 11 bases are shared with TRBD2. This clonotype was sampled from a man aged 70 or older in good health. The CDR3: CASSVGLAGNNEQFF. The CDR3 DNA reads TGTGCCAGCAGCGTAGGACTAGCGGGAAACAATGAGCAGTTCTTC. Combining the CDR3 with reference TRBV9 and TRBJ2-1 gives the whole variable domain DSGVTQTPKHLITATGQRVTLRCSPRSGDLSVYWYQQSLDQGLQFLIQYYNGEERAKGNILERFSAQQFPDLHSELNLSSLELGDSALYFCASSVGLAGNNEQFFGPGTRLTVL.